These 26 T cell receptor beta chains were sequenced from one sample in a study of technical replicates of blood from a few donors. Libraries were prepared by immunoSEQ multiplex PCR; TCRdb keeps only in-frame clonotypes and omits some of them. Of 56,000 or so clones in the sample, 85% to 95% were seen once. Sequences were obtained from PBMCs. The source is a human donor in good health. Some clones in this sample may be carry-over from other donors' samples.

The rearrangement uses TRBV7-9 and TRBJ1-5; TRBD1 is a possible D gene (5 bases). The CDR3 is 14 residues long. With 1 base removed from V and 7 bases from J, the gap between germline ends came to 11 bases. The germline gives CDR1 SEHNR, CDR2 FQNEAQ (reference sequence). The CDR3 is CASSLVGGGQPQHF. The DNA for the CDR3 is TGTGCCAGCAGCTTAGTCGGGGGAGGCCAGCCCCAGCATTTT.

This clone appeared once. The CDR3 reads CASRGTESNQPQHF. CDR3 bases: TGTGCCAGCAGGGGGACTGAGAGCAATCAGCCCCAGCATTTT. The gene calls are TRBV2 and TRBJ1-5, with D possibly being TRBD1 (5 bases). This CDR3 contains 14 residues. V lost 6 bases and J 1 base, leaving 10 bases between the germline ends. The germline CDR1 and CDR2 sequences are SNHLY and FYNNEI.

The chain uses TRBV5-1 and TRBJ2-7; 8 bases fit TRBD2. CDR1 is SGHRS and CDR2 is YFSETQ in the germline V gene. The CDR3 runs to 14 residues. J lost 4 bases, V lost 5 bases, and 8 bases had no gene match. The CDR3 reads CASRLSGGSYEQYF. CDR3 in DNA: TGCGCCAGCAGGTTGAGCGGGGGCTCTTACGAGCAGTACTTC. The full variable domain, in which reference TRBV5-1 and TRBJ2-7 provide the parts outside the CDR3, is KAGVTQTPRYLIKTRGQQVTLSCSPISGHRSVSWYQQTPGQGLQFLFEYFSETQRNKGNFPGRFSGRQFSNSRSEMNVSTLELGDSALYLCASRLSGGSYEQYFGPGTRLTVT.

This clone occurred once. The chain combines TRBV28 with TRBJ1-1; no reliable D call. V gave up 1 base and J gave up 8 bases, with 8 bases separating them. The CDR3 has 12 residues. Per germline, CDR1 MDHEN and CDR2 SYDVKM. The CDR3, as DNA: TGTGCCAGCAGTTTATCTCAGAAGGAAGCTTTCTTT. The encoded protein is CASSLSQKEAFF.

V and J are TRBV9 and TRBJ2-7; D remains ambiguous. Germline V gives CDR1 SGDLS, CDR2 YYNGEE. The CDR3 is 15 amino acids. Trimming shortened V by 0 bases and J by 5 bases, and 15 bases separated the two germline ends. CDR3 nucleotides: TGTGCCAGCAGCGTAGGGAGTACTGTGGTTCACGAGCAGTACTTC. Protein product: CASSVGSTVVHEQYF.

This clone has a single count. J is TRBJ2-5 and V is TRBV20-1, with unresolved D. The CDR3 consists of 10 residues. V shed 4 bases and J shed 2 bases, with 2 bases lying between them. Germline CDR1 is DFQATT and CDR2 is SNEGSKA (reference sequence). CDR3 residues: CSAIQETQYF. The CDR3, as DNA: TGCAGTGCTATACAAGAGACCCAGTACTTC.

V usage is TRBV7-2 and J usage is TRBJ1-1, with D unresolved. The CDR3 runs 12 residues. Germline-derived CDR1 and CDR2 are SGHTA and FQGNSA. Trimming took 11 bases from V and 1 from J, leaving 11 bases between them. In DNA form, the CDR3 reads TGTGCCGCCGGTCTGAGGAACACTGAAGCTTTCTTT. It is translated as CAAGLRNTEAFF.

V gene TRBV4-3 combines with J gene TRBJ2-1, with 7 bases aligning to TRBD2. Germline V gene lookup returns CDR1 LGHNA and CDR2 YSLEER. CDR3 size: 18 residues. V was clipped by 1 base and J by 7 bases; unmatched bases: 16. The CDR3 coding sequence is TGCGCCAGCAGCCAAGGGAGTGGAGTGATAGGCGGGGGAAATGAGCAGTTCTTC. Its protein product is CASSQGSGVIGGGNEQFF.

The V call is TRBV11-2, the J call TRBJ2-1; 10 bases are a match to TRBD2. Germline lookup yields CDR1 SGHAT and CDR2 FQNNGV. The ends lost 6 bases at V and 7 bases at J; junction bases unmatched: 12. This CDR3 spans 16 amino acids. CDR3 sequence: CASSQWTSGRGNEQFF. The CDR3 DNA sequence: TGTGCCAGCAGTCAGTGGACCAGCGGGAGGGGGAATGAGCAGTTCTTC.

This chain connects TRBV11-2 to TRBJ2-7; D not certain. CDR3 size: 15 residues. The ends were cut back, 4 bases at V and 2 bases at J, with 15 bases in the middle. Germline V gene lookup returns CDR1 SGHAT and CDR2 FQNNGV. The CDR3: CASSSFRGRAYEQYF. CDR3 in DNA: TGTGCCAGCAGCTCGTTTCGAGGCAGAGCCTACGAGCAGTACTTC.

The genes are TRBV9 and TRBJ1-4; no definite D call. The CDR3 spans 15 residues. The V end lost 0 bases, the J end lost 3 bases, and 9 bases lay between the germline ends. The V gene's germline CDR1 is SGDLS and CDR2 YYNGEE. The CDR3 spells CASSVGQASNEKLFF. The DNA of the CDR3 is TGTGCCAGCAGCGTAGGTCAGGCATCTAATGAAAAACTGTTTTTT.

The chain couples TRBV14 to TRBJ1-5; possibly TRBD1 for D (6 bases). The CDR3 is 16 amino acids. V was clipped by 1 base and J by 3 bases, with 13 bases between them. Germline CDR1 SGHDN, CDR2 FVKESK. In DNA, the CDR3 is TGTGCCAGCAGCCAAGCAGGGGTCGTCGACAATCAGCCCCAGCATTTT. Its translation: CASSQAGVVDNQPQHF.

The chain combines TRBV4-1 with TRBJ1-1; 7 positions agree with TRBD1. J was trimmed by 0 bases and V by 4 bases; bases with no gene match: 5. Germline V CDR1 and CDR2: MGHRA, YSYEKL. The CDR3 length is 15 residues. The CDR3 spells CASSPRQGLNTEAFF. As DNA, the CDR3 is TGCGCCAGCAGCCCCAGACAGGGTTTGAACACTGAAGCTTTCTTT.

The CDR3 spells CAISGSRGSEQFF. CDR3 nucleotides: TGTGCCATCAGTGGCTCCCGGGGTAGTGAGCAGTTCTTC. The V call is TRBV10-3, the J call TRBJ2-1, with D possibly being TRBD2 (5 bases). The CDR3 runs 13 residues. CDR1 is ENHRY, CDR2 SYGVKD, per germline. Trimming left V 4 bases short and J 9 bases short, with 13 bases between.

The J gene is TRBJ1-1, the V gene TRBV5-8, with a possible D match to TRBD1 (6 bases). V was pared by 0 bases and J by 5 bases, with 14 bases between. The germline CDR1 and CDR2 sequences are SGHTS and YDEGEE. CDR3 length: 15 residues. The CDR3 sequence is CASSLELGQRTEAFF. CDR3 DNA sequence: TGTGCCAGCAGCTTGGAATTGGGACAAAGAACTGAAGCTTTCTTT.

The chain uses TRBV6-1 and TRBJ1-2; D not resolved. Trimming stripped 7 bases from V and 7 bases from J, with 13 bases between. CDR3 size: 12 residues. Germline values: CDR1 MNHNS, CDR2 SASEGT. In nucleotides, the CDR3 is TGTGCCAGCATTACCGGGAAGAGTGGCTACACCTTC. Translation gives CASITGKSGYTF.

The chain combines TRBV4-1 with TRBJ2-6; 10 bases agree with TRBD1. After removal of 6 bases from V and 1 base from J, the junction contained 9 bases not matched to a gene. Germline CDR1 and CDR2: MGHRA and YSYEKL. There are 18 residues in the CDR3. CDR3 region: CASRNPGQGKSGANVLTF. The CDR3, as DNA: TGCGCCAGCAGAAACCCGGGACAGGGGAAATCTGGGGCCAACGTCCTGACTTTC.

The V call is TRBV19, the J call TRBJ1-1, with D perhaps matching TRBD1 (6 bases). The CDR3 spans 14 residues. Germline CDR1 reads LNHDA; CDR2 reads SQIVND (reference sequence). The germline V and J ends were trimmed by 6 bases and 5 bases, with 16 bases remaining between them. This CDR3 reads CASSSLGGLTEAFF. In nucleotides, the CDR3 is TGTGCCAGTAGCTCCCTGGGGGGGCTAACTGAAGCTTTCTTT.

The chain uses TRBV5-1 and TRBJ2-5; TRBD2 agrees at 7 bases. Germline assignment: CDR1 SGHRS and CDR2 YFSETQ. Losses at the gene ends were 7 bases for V and 1 base for J; bases not matched to a gene: 10. The CDR3 runs 15 residues. DNA for the CDR3: TGCGCCAGCGGCGTAGCGCGGGGGTTCCAAGAGACCCAGTACTTC. Protein: CASGVARGFQETQYF.

The genes are TRBV19 and TRBJ2-5; 9 bases match TRBD2. The V segment lost 5 bases and the J segment 1 base; nucleotides outside the gene matches: 11. The CDR3 runs to 17 residues. CDR1 is LNHDA and CDR2 is SQIVND in the germline V gene (reference sequence). CDR3 nucleotides: TGTGCCAGTAGTCCCCCGCCGGGGACTAGCAGCCAAGAGACCCAGTACTTC. Protein sequence: CASSPPPGTSSQETQYF.

V gene TRBV5-6 combines with J gene TRBJ1-5; maybe TRBD1 (5 bases). The CDR3 length is 13 residues. The V gene's germline CDR1 is SGHDT and CDR2 YYEEEE. V shed 5 bases and J shed 4 bases, with 10 bases lying between them. CDR3 DNA sequence: TGTGCCAGCAGGCAGGGCCATAATCAGCCCCAGCATTTT. This codes for CASRQGHNQPQHF.

This clone occurred many times. This rearrangement joins TRBV4-3 to TRBJ1-1; 11 bases line up with TRBD1. With 5 bases clipped from V and 6 bases from J, the junction kept 5 bases outside the gene matches. CDR3 size: 14 residues. Germline CDR1 and CDR2: LGHNA and YSLEER. The CDR3, as DNA: TGCGCCAGCAGCTTAGGGACAGGGGGTGCTGAAGCTTTCTTT. Protein: CASSLGTGGAEAFF.

The table lists this clone with a count of one. The rearrangement links TRBV13 to TRBJ1-6; tentatively, D is TRBD1 (6 bases). The germline V gene has CDR1 PRHDT and CDR2 FYEKMQ (reference sequence). The CDR3 is made up of 12 amino acids. Trimming removed 3 bases at V and 13 bases at J, with 10 bases between. The CDR3 DNA follows: TGTGCCAGCAGCTTCACAGGGACCCCCCTCCACTTT. The encoded protein is CASSFTGTPLHF.

The V call is TRBV27, the J call TRBJ2-7, with TRBD1 identical over 7 bases. This CDR3 contains 13 residues. After removal of 4 bases from V and 6 bases from J, the junction contained 6 bases not matched to a gene. Germline assignment: CDR1 MNHEY and CDR2 SMNVEV (reference sequence). CDR3 sequence reads: CASSSDRDAEQYF. Here the CDR3 DNA reads TGTGCCAGCAGTTCAGACAGGGATGCCGAGCAGTACTTC.

This sequence joins TRBV19 and TRBJ1-2; 8 bases map to TRBD1. Germline trimming cut 9 bases from V and 4 bases from J; bases unmatched to any gene: 7. The CDR3 loop spans 13 amino acids. Germline V gene lookup returns CDR1 LNHDA and CDR2 SQIVND (reference sequence). Here the CDR3 reads CASATGDFYGYTF. CDR3 DNA: TGTGCCAGCGCGACAGGGGATTTCTATGGCTACACCTTC.

The chain uses TRBV6-5 and TRBJ1-5, with TRBD1 matching over 8 bases. The CDR3 covers 15 residues. Germline CDR1 MNHEY, CDR2 SVGAGI. The V segment lost 2 bases and the J segment 9 bases; nucleotides outside the gene matches: 9. CDR3 region: CASSYGTGVSTPQHF. The CDR3 DNA reads TGTGCCAGCAGTTACGGGACAGGAGTAAGTACGCCCCAGCATTTT.